The 28 T cell receptor beta chains presented below share a single source sample, sequenced in a study of CD8+CD57+ T cells in acquired aplastic anemia. Genomic DNA acted as the template from which TCR beta VDJ combination and CDR3 sequence profiling were carried out. Each CDR3 protein is one row after TCRdb ran MiXCR on the reads. Of about 180,000 distinct CDR3 sequences listed, about three fifths were seen once; the top ten hold approximately 40%. Patients included in sequencing had previously demonstrated CD8+CD57+ cell expansion by flow cytometry. The sequenced sample consisted of sorted CD4+, CD8+, or CD8+CD57+ T cells (not recorded which) from PBMCs. The receptors come from a human donor with aplastic anemia.

This rearrangement joins TRBV20-1 to TRBJ2-1, with TRBD2 matching over 9 bases. Germline lookup yields CDR1 DFQATT and CDR2 SNEGSKA (reference sequence). The CDR3 is 13 residues long. The CDR3 nucleotides read TGCAGCGCAACCGGGACTAGCAGCAATGAGCAGTTCTTC. Its protein product is CSATGTSSNEQFF.

This clonotype came up once. The chain uses TRBV10-3 and TRBJ1-5; the D is unclear. The V gene lost 0 bases and the J gene lost 6 bases, with 6 bases spanning the gap. The CDR3 has 13 amino acids. Germline V gene sequence: CDR1 ENHRY, CDR2 SYGVKD. CDR3 DNA sequence: TGTGCCATCAGTGAGTCGCGTCCTCAGCCCCAGCATTTT. Its translation: CAISESRPQPQHF.

This chain connects TRBV7-9 to TRBJ2-7; 8 nucleotides align to TRBD1. CDR1 is SEHNR, CDR2 FQNEAQ, per germline (reference sequence). With 5 bases clipped from V and 5 bases from J, the junction kept 14 bases outside the gene matches. This CDR3 comprises 16 residues. CDR3 region: CASSRSDRGDKDEQYF. The DNA of the CDR3 is TGTGCCAGCAGCCGTAGTGACAGGGGAGATAAGGACGAGCAGTACTTC.

This rearrangement joins TRBV2 to TRBJ2-1; TRBD1 matches 8 bases. The junction had 6 bases not matched to a gene; V was cut back by 7 bases and J by 4 bases. The CDR3 sequence is 14 residues long. Germline V gene data show CDR1 as SNHLY and CDR2 as FYNNEI. This CDR3 is CASIKGQGYNEQFF. The DNA of the CDR3 is TGTGCCAGCATTAAAGGACAGGGTTACAATGAGCAGTTCTTC. Complete variable domain (other parts from reference TRBV2 and TRBJ2-1): EPEVTQTPSHQVTQMGQEVILRCVPISNHLYFYWYRQILGQKVEFLVSFYNNEISEKSEIFDDQFSVERPDGSNFTLKIRSTKLEDSAMYFCASIKGQGYNEQFFGPGTRLTVL.

This clonotype has a count of ten or more. The chain recombines TRBV12-3 or TRBV12-4 with TRBJ1-5, with 9 bases identical to TRBD1. This CDR3 has 15 residues. J gave up 6 bases and V 5 bases, and 8 bases lay outside the gene matches. The CDR3, as DNA: TGTGCCAGCAGTCTCCGGGACAGGGCGCGTCAGCCCCAGCATTTT. Translation gives CASSLRDRARQPQHF.

There are a few counts of this clonotype. The chain couples TRBV7-8 to TRBJ2-3; D tentatively fits TRBD1 or TRBD2 (6 bases each). V was pared by 5 bases and J by 5 bases, with 11 bases between. Germline V gives CDR1 SGHVS, CDR2 FQNEAQ. The CDR3 runs 13 residues. The CDR3 nucleotides are TGTGCCAGCAGCCCGGGGGCGTTAGATACGCAGTATTTT. This gives the protein CASSPGALDTQYF.

J is TRBJ2-2 and V is TRBV29-1; 9 nucleotides agree with TRBD1. Germline values: CDR1 SQVTM, CDR2 ANQGSEA. The J segment lost 4 bases and the V segment lost 7 bases, leaving 4 bases of the junction unmatched. The CDR3 covers 13 residues. The CDR3 DNA sequence: TGCAGCGGTGGGACAGGGAGCACCGGGGAGCTGTTTTTT. It yields the protein CSGGTGSTGELFF.

This clonotype was seen only once. The chain has TRBV14 and TRBJ1-4; tentative D call: TRBD1 (5 bases). Germline CDR1 SGHDN, CDR2 FVKESK. This CDR3 is 14 amino acids long. Trimming removed 4 bases at V and 8 bases at J, with 14 bases between. CDR3 sequence: CASSLAGGTEKLFF. The CDR3 bases are TGTGCCAGCAGCCTTGCCGGGGGTACGGAAAAACTGTTTTTT.

This clonotype was seen just once. The chain carries TRBV7-6 and TRBJ2-7; TRBD1 matches at 12 bases. V gave up 3 bases and J gave up 5 bases; unmatched junction bases: 8. The CDR3 length is 16 residues. Per the germline V gene, CDR1 is SGHVS and CDR2 is FNYEAQ. Written as DNA, the CDR3 is TGTGCCAGCAGCTTGGCCGGGACAGGGGGCTTCGACGAGCAGTACTTC. Its protein product is CASSLAGTGGFDEQYF.

The chain has TRBV5-1 and TRBJ2-7, with unresolved D. V shed 0 bases and J shed 4 bases, with 8 bases lying between them. Germline V gene lookup returns CDR1 SGHRS and CDR2 YFSETQ. This CDR3 is 13 amino acids long. The CDR3 coding sequence is TGCGCCAGCAGCTTGGCCGCGGAGTACGAGCAGTACTTC. Its protein is CASSLAAEYEQYF.

This clonotype has just a few counts. The chain uses TRBV10-1 and TRBJ2-7; 9 positions match TRBD2. Germline values: CDR1 WNHNN, CDR2 SYGVQD (reference sequence). V shed 3 bases and J 7 bases; nucleotides not matched to a gene: 16. The CDR3 spans 17 residues. CDR3 in DNA: TGCGCCAGCAGTGACCCTTATGGAGGGACTAGCCGAGAGGAGCAGTACTTC. Translation gives CASSDPYGGTSREEQYF.

The chain joins TRBV9 to TRBJ2-3, with TRBD2 matching over 10 bases. Germline CDR1 SGDLS, CDR2 YYNGEE. Trimming took 4 bases from V and 6 from J; bases not matched to a gene: 17. The CDR3 runs to 18 residues. The CDR3 region is CASSTASASGGPLDTQYF. CDR3 coding DNA: TGTGCCAGCAGCACCGCCAGTGCTAGCGGGGGCCCCCTGGATACGCAGTATTTT.

In DNA, the CDR3 is TGTGCCAGCATAACGAGCCACGAGCAGTACTTC. It is translated as CASITSHEQYF. The chain combines TRBV2 with TRBJ2-7, with D hard to call. The germline V and J ends were trimmed by 7 bases and 5 bases, with 9 bases remaining between them. This CDR3 has 11 amino acids. Per the germline V gene, CDR1 is SNHLY and CDR2 is FYNNEI.

The chain links TRBV29-1 to TRBJ1-4; 8 positions agree with TRBD1. The germline V gene encodes CDR1 SQVTM and CDR2 ANQGSEA. V was clipped by 4 bases and J by 4 bases; unmatched bases: 5. This CDR3 spans 14 amino acids. For the CDR3, the DNA is TGCAGCGTTGGGGGACAGGCAATTAATGAAAAACTGTTTTTT. This translates into CSVGGQAINEKLFF.

This clonotype was seen ten or more times. The gene calls are TRBV2 and TRBJ1-4; 7 nucleotides agree with TRBD1. This CDR3 is 14 amino acids long. Per germline, CDR1 SNHLY and CDR2 FYNNEI. J lost 5 bases, V lost 3 bases, and 3 bases had no gene match. The CDR3 spells CASSEETGNEKLFF. The CDR3 coding sequence is TGTGCCAGCAGTGAGGAGACAGGGAATGAAAAACTGTTTTTT.

The chain couples TRBV2 to TRBJ2-7; possibly TRBD1 for D (5 bases). V was trimmed by 6 bases and J by 2 bases, leaving 20 bases between them. Germline loops: CDR1 SNHLY, CDR2 FYNNEI. The CDR3 is made up of 16 amino acids. CDR3 DNA: TGTGCCAGCAGCCGACACCGTCGGCAGGGTACCTACGAGCAGTACTTC. Residues: CASSRHRRQGTYEQYF.

This clonotype was picked up many times. The chain joins TRBV9 to TRBJ1-1, with a tentative D call TRBD1 (6 bases). The CDR3 contains 14 residues. V dropped 1 base and J dropped 4 bases, with 11 bases sitting between them. Germline CDR1 and CDR2: SGDLS and YYNGEE. This chain's CDR3 is CASSVMEGVTEAFF. Here the CDR3 DNA reads TGTGCCAGCAGCGTAATGGAGGGGGTCACTGAAGCTTTCTTT.

With regard to this clonotype: Since the CDR3 does not end with the conserved phenylalanine or tryptophan, this likely comes from a read error. It is unclear where the CDR3 begins or ends on the DNA, so no DNA is shown, and the CDR3 is as TCRdb lists it. The J gene is TRBJ2-2, the V gene TRBV7-8; the table's TRBD1 call for D was not verified on the DNA. In germline, CDR1 is SGHVS, CDR2 FQNEAQ. The CDR3 spans 12 residues, counting both ends. The CDR3 loop is CASSYLPLDRGI.

The rearrangement links TRBV7-4 to TRBJ1-1; no definite D call. The CDR3 covers 14 residues. The germline CDR1 and CDR2 sequences are SGHVT and SQSDAQ. V lost 5 bases and J 0 bases, leaving 10 bases between the germline ends. The CDR3 bases are TGTGCCAGCAGCCAGGTGCTGATGAACACTGAAGCTTTCTTT. Translating it yields CASSQVLMNTEAFF.

On this clonotype: This may be a read error: a much more frequent sequence differs by one nucleotide. The genes are TRBV9 and TRBJ2-1, with a weak D call TRBD1 (6 bases). Germline V gene data show CDR1 as SGDLS and CDR2 as YYNGEE. CDR3 length: 15 residues. The CDR3 loop reads CASSPSNAGDNKQFF. The CDR3 DNA is TGTGCCAGCAGTCCGTCCAACGCAGGGGACAATAAGCAGTTCTTC. The variable domain in full, with the rest retrieved from reference TRBV9 and TRBJ2-1, is DSGVTQTPKHLITATGQRVTLRCSPRSGDLSVYWYQQSLDQGLQFLIQYYNGEERAKGNILERFSAQQFPDLHSELNLSSLELGDSALYFCASSPSNAGDNKQFFGPGTRLTVL.

This clonotype was seen at least ten times. This CDR3 reads CASSWQVSDYGYTF. The CDR3 coding sequence is TGTGCCAGTAGCTGGCAGGTGAGCGACTATGGCTACACCTTC. This chain links TRBV19 with TRBJ1-2; D is ambiguous. Trimming shortened V by 6 bases and J by 3 bases, and 14 bases separated the two germline ends. In germline, CDR1 is LNHDA, CDR2 SQIVND (reference sequence). The CDR3 runs to 14 residues.

With regard to this clonotype: The junction differs from germline at one of its ends, possibly a read error. The V call is TRBV2, the J call TRBJ1-1; possibly TRBD1 for D (5 bases). The germline CDR1 and CDR2 sequences are SNHLY and FYNNEI. The CDR3 runs to 14 residues. The CDR3 region is CATSAAGSNTEAFF. The CDR3 DNA is TGTGCCACCAGTGCTGCAGGGAGCAACACTGAAGCTTTCTTT.

The gene calls are TRBV12-3 or TRBV12-4 and TRBJ1-1; possible D gene TRBD1, 5 bases. Trimming removed 6 bases from V and 2 bases from J, with 13 bases in between. The CDR3 is 14 residues long. CDR3 protein: CASSRTLQNTEAFF. Here the CDR3 DNA reads TGTGCCAGCAGCCGGACACTACAAAACACTGAAGCTTTCTTT.

This clonotype appeared once. The chain joins TRBV24-1 to TRBJ2-1, with 11 bases identical to TRBD2. The CDR3 has 15 residues. CDR1 KGHDR and CDR2 SFDVKD come from the germline V gene. The J segment lost 12 bases and the V segment lost 3 bases, leaving 9 bases of the junction unmatched. The CDR3 loop reads CATSDASSGRTWQFF. CDR3 in DNA: TGTGCCACCAGTGATGCGTCTAGCGGGAGGACTTGGCAGTTCTTC.

The chain combines TRBV5-5 with TRBJ1-2; D unresolved. V gave up 1 base and J gave up 5 bases, with 12 bases separating them. The CDR3 is 14 amino acids. Looked up from germline, CDR1 is SGHKS and CDR2 is YYEKEE (reference sequence). DNA for the CDR3: TGTGCCAGCAGCTTGCACTTACAGACTTATGGCTACACCTTC. Translated, it gives CASSLHLQTYGYTF.

The rearrangement links TRBV4-1 to TRBJ2-7; TRBD1 might be the D (5 bases). Trimming removed 5 bases from V and 3 bases from J, with 14 bases in between. Germline-derived CDR1 and CDR2 are MGHRA and YSYEKL. The CDR3 is made up of 14 amino acids. The DNA of the CDR3 is TGCGCCAGCAGCTTACCAGGGAAAAGCTACGAGCAGTACTTC. This translates into CASSLPGKSYEQYF.

The chain combines TRBV12-3 or TRBV12-4 with TRBJ2-2; no reliable D call. CDR3 size: 10 residues. Trimming left V 8 bases short and J 8 bases short, with 6 bases between. The CDR3 nucleotides read TGTGCCAGCGGAATGGGGGAGCTGTTTTTT. The encoded protein is CASGMGELFF.

This chain joins TRBV10-3 and TRBJ1-1, with 7 bases fitting TRBD1. V gave up 6 bases and J gave up 3 bases; unmatched junction bases: 4. CDR3 size: 13 residues. Germline CDR1 is ENHRY and CDR2 is SYGVKD. The CDR3 spells CAIRGTVDTEAFF. As DNA, the CDR3 is TGTGCCATCAGAGGGACAGTGGACACTGAAGCTTTCTTT.